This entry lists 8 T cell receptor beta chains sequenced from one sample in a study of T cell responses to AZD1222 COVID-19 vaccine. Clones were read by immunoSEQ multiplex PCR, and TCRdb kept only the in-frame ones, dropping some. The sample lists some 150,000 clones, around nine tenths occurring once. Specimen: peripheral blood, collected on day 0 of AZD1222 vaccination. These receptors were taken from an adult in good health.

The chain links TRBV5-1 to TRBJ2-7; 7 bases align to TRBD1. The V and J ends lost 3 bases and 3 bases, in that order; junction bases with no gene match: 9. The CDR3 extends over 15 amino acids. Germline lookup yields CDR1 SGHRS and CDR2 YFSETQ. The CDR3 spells CASSSADRNFYEQYF. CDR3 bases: TGCGCCAGCAGCTCCGCGGACAGGAATTTCTACGAGCAGTACTTC.

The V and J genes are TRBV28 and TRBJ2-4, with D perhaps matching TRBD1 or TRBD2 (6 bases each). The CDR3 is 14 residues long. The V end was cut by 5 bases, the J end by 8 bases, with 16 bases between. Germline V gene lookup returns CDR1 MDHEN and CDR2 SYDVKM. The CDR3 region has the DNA TGTGCCAGCAGTCCCGGGGGCGCTTCGGACATTCAGTACTTC. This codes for CASSPGGASDIQYF.

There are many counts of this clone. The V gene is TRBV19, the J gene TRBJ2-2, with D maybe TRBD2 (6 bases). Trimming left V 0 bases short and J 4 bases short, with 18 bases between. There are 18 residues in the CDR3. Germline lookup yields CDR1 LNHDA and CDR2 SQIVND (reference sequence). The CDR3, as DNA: TGTGCCAGTAGTATAGATGGAGGGGCAGGGCATGGCACCGGGGAGCTGTTTTTT. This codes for CASSIDGGAGHGTGELFF.

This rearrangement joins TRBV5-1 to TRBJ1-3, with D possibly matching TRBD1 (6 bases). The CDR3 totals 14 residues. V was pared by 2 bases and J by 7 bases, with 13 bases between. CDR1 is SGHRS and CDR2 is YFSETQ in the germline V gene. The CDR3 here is CASSLQGPSNTIYF. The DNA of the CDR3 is TGCGCCAGCAGCTTACAGGGCCCCTCGAACACCATATATTTT. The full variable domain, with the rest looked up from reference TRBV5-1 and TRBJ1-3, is KAGVTQTPRYLIKTRGQQVTLSCSPISGHRSVSWYQQTPGQGLQFLFEYFSETQRNKGNFPGRFSGRQFSNSRSEMNVSTLELGDSALYLCASSLQGPSNTIYFGEGSWLTVV.

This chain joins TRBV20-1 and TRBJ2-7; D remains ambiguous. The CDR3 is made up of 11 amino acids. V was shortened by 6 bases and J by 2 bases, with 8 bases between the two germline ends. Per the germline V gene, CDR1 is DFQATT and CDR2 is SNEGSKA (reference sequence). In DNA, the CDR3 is TGCAGTGCCCGAAAGGCCTACGAGCAGTACTTC. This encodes CSARKAYEQYF.

CDR3 in amino acids: CASSFSQGQGRYNSPLHF. The DNA of the CDR3 is TGTGCCAGCAGCTTCAGCCAGGGACAGGGTCGATATAATTCACCCCTCCACTTT. The chain uses TRBV5-5 and TRBJ1-6; TRBD1 matches 9 bases. V lost 2 bases, J lost 4 bases, and 10 bases stayed unmatched. The CDR3 length is 18 residues. CDR1 is SGHKS, CDR2 YYEKEE, per germline (reference sequence).

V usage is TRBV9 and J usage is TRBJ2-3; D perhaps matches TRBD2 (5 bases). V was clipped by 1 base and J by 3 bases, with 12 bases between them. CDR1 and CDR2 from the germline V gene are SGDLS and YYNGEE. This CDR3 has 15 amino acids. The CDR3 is CASSVRPGITDTQYF. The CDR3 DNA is TGTGCCAGCAGCGTAAGGCCGGGGATAACAGATACGCAGTATTTT. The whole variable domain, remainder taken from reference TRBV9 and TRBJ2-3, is DSGVTQTPKHLITATGQRVTLRCSPRSGDLSVYWYQQSLDQGLQFLIQYYNGEERAKGNILERFSAQQFPDLHSELNLSSLELGDSALYFCASSVRPGITDTQYFGPGTRLTVL.

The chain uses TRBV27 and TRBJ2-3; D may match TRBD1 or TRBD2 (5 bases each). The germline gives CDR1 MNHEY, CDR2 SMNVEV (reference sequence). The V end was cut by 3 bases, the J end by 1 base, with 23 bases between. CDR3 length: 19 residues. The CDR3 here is CASSFFTPGRFSGTDTQYF. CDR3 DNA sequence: TGTGCCAGCAGTTTTTTCACCCCGGGGCGCTTTAGCGGCACAGATACGCAGTATTTT.